This T cell receptor (beta chain) emerged from a study of blood T cells in healthy people across ages. The V end lost 0 bases, the J end lost 6 bases, and 10 bases lay between the germline ends. Germline-derived CDR1 and CDR2 are SGHRS and YFSETQ. The CDR3 consists of 13 residues. Primers used in a second PCR of roughly 6 to 12 cycles were a sample-barcoded 5' primer and a J-beta primer mix. TCRdb used MiXCR to reprocess the 5' RACE reads, holding one entry per CDR3 protein. The repertoire holds more than 750,000 distinct CDR3 sequences, with about 29% as singletons. The data were also submitted as part of a second study, on T cells of mothers and their children.

The receptor was derived from a woman aged 40 to 50 in good health. The source material was blood. The V call is TRBV5-1, the J call TRBJ2-7, with D unresolved. CDR3 DNA: TGCGCCAGCAGCTTGGTTTCAGGCCCCGAGCAGTACTTC. It translates to CASSLVSGPEQYF.